This TCR beta chain comes out of a study of shared clonotypes between healthy human individuals. General study points: Sequencing depth was predicted to influence how clonotypes are shared among donors.

Looked up from germline, CDR1 is MDHEN and CDR2 is SYDVKM. V was shortened by 6 bases and J by 0 bases, with 15 bases between the two germline ends. The CDR3 totals 16 residues. Note on this clone: Its antigen is not identified.

Only CD45RO-negative cells positively selected for CCR7 counted as naive CD8 cells, so terminally differentiated effector memory CD45RA+ cells were excluded. Genomic DNA per cell subset filled all wells of several immunoSEQ plates. The repertoire was sequenced with immunoSEQ multiplex PCR; TCRdb's copy has only in-frame clones and lacks some. Altogether 650,000 to 800,000 clones are present, 92% being singletons, with the ten largest covering approximately 22%. Material for sequencing was naive CD8+ T cells sorted from blood. This chain joins TRBV28 and TRBJ1-5; weak D call: TRBD1 (5 bases). This receptor was obtained from a man between 25 and 39 years old in good health. DNA of the CDR3: TGTGCCAGCAGCCCTCGTGGGGGGGGTAGCAATCAGCCCCAGCATTTT. Amino acid sequence: CASSPRGGGSNQPQHF.